A selection of T cell receptor beta chains follows, all from one sample in a study of blood T cell repertoires in COVID-19. Libraries were prepared by immunoSEQ multiplex PCR; TCRdb keeps only in-frame clonotypes and omits some of them. Counted here are more than 350,000 clones, over 75% occurring once; the ten biggest clones make up more than 9%. What was sequenced was peripheral blood. Every receptor here comes from a woman aged 30 to 39 with COVID-19, enrolled during active disease. Both conserved end residues are part of each CDR3. A D gene is named only where the DNA matches it firmly.

>TRBJ1-1|TRBD1|TRBV5-1|14
CASSPDRVNTEAFF
TGCGCCAGCAGCCCCGACAGGGTGAACACTGAAGCTTTCTTT
>TRBJ1-1|-|TRBV6-5|14
CASSPGGGDTEAFF
TGTGCCAGCAGCCCCGGGGGGGGTGACACTGAAGCTTTCTTT
>TRBJ2-1|TRBD2|TRBV27|18
CASSLRLAGGSPYNEQFF
TGTGCCAGCAGTTTAAGGCTAGCGGGAGGCTCACCCTACAATGAGCAGTTCTTC
>TRBJ2-7|TRBD2|TRBV18|15
CASSRGTSGAYEQYF
TGTGCCAGCTCGCGCGGGACTAGCGGAGCCTACGAGCAGTACTTC
>TRBJ2-1|TRBD2|TRBV27|15
CASSFLAGVWSEQFF
TGTGCCAGCAGTTTTCTAGCGGGAGTATGGAGTGAGCAGTTCTTC
>TRBJ2-7|-|TRBV4-1|15
CASSQGGSGSYEQYF
TGCGCCAGCAGCCAGGGAGGTAGCGGATCCTACGAGCAGTACTTC
>TRBJ2-7|TRBD2|TRBV19|16
CASSVGTSGTVYEQYF
TGTGCCAGTAGTGTCGGGACTAGCGGGACCGTCTACGAGCAGTACTTC
>TRBJ1-2|-|TRBV29-1|13
CSGLGEANYGYTF
TGCAGCGGGCTGGGGGAGGCTAACTATGGCTACACCTTC
>TRBJ2-5|TRBD2|TRBV7-2|17
CASSLTSGRAIRETQYF
TGTGCCAGCAGCCTTACTAGCGGGAGGGCGATACGGGAGACCCAGTACTTC
>TRBJ2-7|-|TRBV28|16
CASSIGSAGYGYEQYF
TGTGCCAGCAGTATCGGGTCGGCGGGATACGGCTACGAGCAGTACTTC
>TRBJ2-7|TRBD2|TRBV7-2|15
CASSLTSGSQYEQYF
TGTGCCAGCAGCTTGACTAGCGGGAGTCAATACGAGCAGTACTTC
>TRBJ1-4|-|TRBV29-1|15
CSVELAGTPNEKLFF
TGCAGCGTCGAACTCGCCGGGACTCCCAATGAAAAACTGTTTTTT
>TRBJ2-3|TRBD2|TRBV5-6|18
CASSQGLAGGPGTDTQYF
TGTGCCAGCAGCCAAGGACTAGCGGGAGGGCCGGGCACAGATACGCAGTATTTT
>TRBJ1-4|-|TRBV30|13
CAWRPDTDEKLFF
TGTGCCTGGAGACCGGACACTGATGAAAAACTGTTTTTT
>TRBJ2-2|-|TRBV3-1/TRBV3-2|15
CASSPPDFTTGELFF
TGTGCCAGCAGCCCCCCGGACTTTACCACCGGGGAGCTGTTTTTT
>TRBJ2-7|TRBD2|TRBV7-3|12
CAGREGRYEQYF
TGTGCCGGGAGGGAGGGCCGTTACGAGCAGTACTTC